Below, 14 T cell receptor beta chains from the same sample are listed, as sequenced in a study of identifying expanded T cells in peripheral blood (dated by TCRdb to the late 2010s). Libraries were constructed by the immunoSEQ multiplex PCR assay. TCRdb obtained this table from immuneACCESS and retained in-frame rearrangements with V and J assigned. These tables miss some clones; where compared with another copy, unresolved V genes account for less than half of the shortfall, and the remainder is unexplained. The sample table shows about 85,000 clones, and approximately 91% are seen once. The top ten clonotypes cover around 2.8% of the sample. The sequenced sample was blood. Receptors originate from a person aged 18 to 70 in good health.

The chain links TRBV7-9 to TRBJ2-1; TRBD2 is a possible D gene (6 bases). The germline V gene encodes CDR1 SEHNR and CDR2 FQNEAQ (reference sequence). V was clipped by 3 bases and J by 2 bases, with 11 bases between them. The CDR3 is 15 residues long. CDR3 in DNA: TGTGCCAGCAGCTTCGGGACTGGCCCCTACAATGAGCAGTTCTTC. Residues: CASSFGTGPYNEQFF.

This chain connects TRBV19 to TRBJ1-6, with D perhaps TRBD1 (5 bases). The CDR3 runs 14 residues. Trimming shortened V by 4 bases and J by 10 bases, and 14 bases separated the two germline ends. The germline gives CDR1 LNHDA, CDR2 SQIVND (reference sequence). Here the CDR3 reads CASSRGDFTSPLHF. CDR3 coding DNA: TGTGCCAGTAGTAGAGGGGACTTTACCTCACCCCTCCACTTT.

The gene calls are TRBV11-2 and TRBJ2-1; 13 bases agree with TRBD2. The CDR3 loop spans 17 amino acids. With V trimmed by 3 bases and J by 4 bases, 6 bases remained unmatched. CDR1 SGHAT and CDR2 FQNNGV come from the germline V gene. The CDR3: CASSLGQLAGGYNEQFF. DNA for the CDR3: TGTGCCAGCAGCTTGGGACAACTAGCGGGAGGGTACAATGAGCAGTTCTTC.

The chain couples TRBV7-2 to TRBJ2-6, with TRBD1 identical over 7 bases. The junction had 11 bases not matched to a gene; V was cut back by 3 bases and J by 3 bases. The CDR3 covers 18 residues. The germline V gene has CDR1 SGHTA and CDR2 FQGNSA. Written as DNA, the CDR3 is TGTGCCAGCAGCTTTGTCGTAGGTCGGACAGGTGGGGCCAACGTCCTGACTTTC. Translation gives CASSFVVGRTGGANVLTF.

This clone was detected only once. The chain carries TRBV2 and TRBJ2-3; 10 positions agree with TRBD1. Per the germline V gene, CDR1 is SNHLY and CDR2 is FYNNEI. The CDR3 contains 15 residues. Trimming took 6 bases from V and 1 from J; bases not matched to a gene: 4. The CDR3 region is CASRSGTGGTDTQYF. CDR3 nucleotides: TGTGCCAGCAGGTCCGGGACAGGGGGCACAGATACGCAGTATTTT. The full variable domain, completed using reference TRBV2 and TRBJ2-3, is EPEVTQTPSHQVTQMGQEVILRCVPISNHLYFYWYRQILGQKVEFLVSFYNNEISEKSEIFDDQFSVERPDGSNFTLKIRSTKLEDSAMYFCASRSGTGGTDTQYFGPGTRLTVL.

The V and J genes are TRBV18 and TRBJ1-5; D is possibly TRBD1 (6 bases). Germline values: CDR1 KGHSH, CDR2 LQKENI. CDR3 length: 13 amino acids. The V and J ends lost 1 base and 7 bases respectively, with 8 bases between them. The CDR3: CASSPQGEQPQHF. As DNA, the CDR3 is TGTGCCAGCTCACCACAGGGGGAACAGCCCCAGCATTTT.

The chain employs TRBV5-6 and TRBJ2-5; 10 nucleotides match TRBD1. J lost 4 bases, V lost 3 bases, and 9 bases had no gene match. The germline CDR1 and CDR2 sequences are SGHDT and YYEEEE. The CDR3 loop spans 16 amino acids. CDR3 region: CASSSGTGVLLETQYF. The CDR3 coding sequence is TGTGCCAGCAGCTCCGGGACAGGGGTTCTATTAGAGACCCAGTACTTC.

The chain uses TRBV10-3 and TRBJ2-7; maybe TRBD2 (6 bases). This CDR3 is 16 amino acids long. V was clipped by 0 bases and J by 3 bases, with 15 bases between them. Germline values: CDR1 ENHRY, CDR2 SYGVKD. CDR3 protein: CAISESGLAENYEQYF. Written as DNA, the CDR3 is TGTGCCATCAGTGAGTCAGGATTAGCGGAAAACTACGAGCAGTACTTC.

The chain carries TRBV25-1 and TRBJ1-1; the match to TRBD1 covers 11 bases. The CDR3 runs to 17 residues. CDR1 MGHDK and CDR2 SYGVNS come from the germline V gene. The trim removed 2 bases at V and 4 bases at J, leaving 9 bases unmatched. CDR3 in DNA: TGTGCCAGCAGTGAAAGGTTTGGGACAGGGGGAGGCACTGAAGCTTTCTTT. Amino acids: CASSERFGTGGGTEAFF.

The rearrangement joins TRBV5-1 to TRBJ2-3, with TRBD2 matching over 14 bases. The J segment lost 10 bases and the V segment lost 3 bases, leaving 16 bases of the junction unmatched. The CDR3 is made up of 18 amino acids. CDR1 is SGHRS and CDR2 is YFSETQ in the germline V gene. The CDR3 loop is CASSSAPGTSGSGAAQYF. For the CDR3, the DNA is TGCGCCAGCAGCTCTGCTCCGGGGACTAGCGGGAGTGGGGCGGCGCAGTATTTT.

About this clone: At the DNA level, this CDR3 is encoded by other sequences in the same sample as well. The chain links TRBV5-1 to TRBJ2-3; 7 nucleotides align to TRBD2. Germline CDR1 is SGHRS and CDR2 is YFSETQ. CDR3 length: 15 residues. The J segment lost 3 bases and the V segment lost 3 bases, leaving 7 bases of the junction unmatched. CDR3 sequence: CASSWGRGETDTQYF. In nucleotides, the CDR3 is TGCGCCAGCAGCTGGGGTCGGGGGGAGACAGATACGCAGTATTTT.

This sequence joins TRBV6-5 and TRBJ1-1, with D maybe TRBD1 (5 bases). Trimming stripped 6 bases from V and 0 bases from J, with 5 bases between. This CDR3 is 12 amino acids long. Germline V gene sequence: CDR1 MNHEY, CDR2 SVGAGI. The CDR3 bases are TGTGCCAGCAGGGGGGTGAACACTGAAGCTTTCTTT. Amino acid sequence: CASRGVNTEAFF.

CDR3 sequence: CASSSGTEDYEQYF. The CDR3 DNA is TGTGCCAGCAGCTCCGGGACGGAGGACTACGAGCAGTACTTC. The J gene is TRBJ2-7, the V gene TRBV7-2; D possibly matches TRBD1 or TRBD2 (5 bases each). Germline loops: CDR1 SGHTA, CDR2 FQGNSA. CDR3 length: 14 amino acids. Trimming removed 4 bases at V and 3 bases at J, with 13 bases between.

V usage is TRBV6-4 and J usage is TRBJ2-7, with 8 positions matching TRBD1. V was clipped by 6 bases and J by 0 bases; unmatched bases: 7. The CDR3 has 15 residues. Per the germline V gene, CDR1 is MRHNA and CDR2 is SNTAGT. The CDR3 loop reads CASREQGDGSYEQYF. Here the CDR3 DNA reads TGTGCCAGCAGAGAACAGGGGGATGGCTCCTACGAGCAGTACTTC.